The rows below give T cell receptor beta chains drawn from one sample of a study of blood T cell repertoires in COVID-19. Repertoires were generated with immunoSEQ multiplex PCR, while TCRdb's copy carries only in-frame clones and drops some. Here the sample spans 250,000 to 300,000 clones, about 88% being singletons. Sample: peripheral blood. These receptors all come from a man between 18 and 35 years old with active or convalescent COVID-19. The CDR3 runs from the conserved cysteine through the conserved F or W. The D gene is left open where the match is weak. Only part of the rows carry a size: once, few, many, or a class if the clone is expanded.

j_gene	v_gene	abundance	d_gene	CDR3aa	CDR3nt
TRBJ1-2	TRBV21-1	-	-	CASSTRTGVFGYTF	TGTGCCAGCAGCACCCGGACAGGGGTGTTTGGCTACACCTTC
TRBJ2-6	TRBV5-6	-	TRBD1	CASSPTGFLGANVLTF	TGTGCCAGCAGCCCGACAGGGTTCCTTGGGGCCAACGTCCTGACTTTC
TRBJ1-2	TRBV29-1	-	TRBD1	CSVGGTGGTGYTF	TGCAGCGTTGGCGGGACAGGGGGCACGGGCTACACCTTC
TRBJ2-6	TRBV12-2	once	-	CASRFLRVGGANVLTF	TGTGCAAGTCGCTTCCTGAGGGTGGGCGGGGCCAACGTCCTGACTTTC
TRBJ2-5	TRBV6-5	-	-	CASRRETQYF	TGTGCCAGCAGACGGGAGACCCAGTACTTC
TRBJ1-5	TRBV6-5	-	-	CASSGHPGGNQPQHF	TGTGCCAGCAGCGGGCATCCTGGCGGGAATCAGCCCCAGCATTTT
TRBJ1-1	TRBV5-1	-	-	CASSHSGQNTEAFF	TGCGCCAGCAGCCACTCGGGACAGAACACTGAAGCTTTCTTT
TRBJ2-7	TRBV5-1	-	-	CASSPPLGPYEQYF	TGCGCCAGCAGCCCCCCTCTGGGGCCCTACGAGCAGTACTTC
TRBJ2-3	TRBV3-1/TRBV3-2	-	-	CASSQRLTDTQYF	TGTGCCAGCAGCCAACGTCTCACAGATACGCAGTATTTT
TRBJ1-1	TRBV4-1	-	TRBD1	CASSGDREFGEAFF	TGCGCCAGCAGCGGGGACAGGGAATTTGGTGAAGCTTTCTTT
TRBJ2-1	TRBV2	-	TRBD2	CASSELSGDEQFF	TGTGCCAGCAGTGAGTTAAGCGGGGATGAGCAGTTCTTC
TRBJ1-2	TRBV5-8	-	TRBD1	CASTYPGTGWGEKAGYTF	TGTGCCAGCACCTACCCGGGGACAGGTTGGGGTGAGAAAGCTGGCTACACCTTC
TRBJ2-5	TRBV2	once	-	CASSSGEEETQYF	TGTGCCAGCAGCTCCGGGGAAGAAGAGACCCAGTACTTC
TRBJ2-3	TRBV9	-	-	CASSTRLADTQYF	TGTGCCAGCAGCACCAGACTTGCCGATACGCAGTATTTT
TRBJ1-5	TRBV2	-	-	CASSGSGYSNQPQHF	TGTGCCAGCAGTGGATCGGGTTATAGCAATCAGCCCCAGCATTTT
TRBJ1-2	TRBV29-1	-	-	CSAFSQGQNYGYTF	TGCAGCGCTTTTTCCCAAGGACAGAACTATGGCTACACCTTC
TRBJ2-7	TRBV5-5	-	-	CASSRSYEQYF	TGTGCCAGCAGCCGGTCCTACGAGCAGTACTTC
TRBJ1-2	TRBV5-1	-	-	CASSLGRRGYTF	TGCGCCAGCAGCTTGGGGCGGAGGGGCTACACCTTC
TRBJ1-1	TRBV6-5	-	-	CASSPTTPGNTEAFF	TGTGCCAGCAGTCCGACCACCCCGGGGAACACTGAAGCTTTCTTT
TRBJ2-1	TRBV12-5	-	TRBD2	CASGLTLAGGLTYNEQFF	TGTGCTAGTGGTTTGACCCTAGCGGGAGGATTAACCTACAATGAGCAGTTCTTC
TRBJ2-1	TRBV5-8	-	-	CASLRYVLKQFF	TGTGCCAGCCTTCGTTATGTACTGAAGCAGTTCTTC
TRBJ2-5	TRBV6-6	once	TRBD2	CASGGAGSGQTQYF	TGTGCCAGCGGCGGAGCGGGATCTGGACAGACCCAGTACTTC
TRBJ2-3	TRBV6-1	-	TRBD2	CASSDQFSGGTDTQYF	TGTGCCAGCAGTGACCAGTTTAGCGGGGGCACAGATACGCAGTATTTT
TRBJ1-1	TRBV19	once	-	CASSQPRGWKTEAFF	TGTGCCAGTAGTCAACCCAGGGGATGGAAGACTGAAGCTTTCTTT
TRBJ2-3	TRBV2	once	-	CASRVARDTQYF	TGTGCCAGCCGCGTTGCGAGAGATACGCAGTATTTT
TRBJ2-7	TRBV29-1	once	TRBD1	CSVASGQGGSEQYF	TGCAGCGTTGCCTCCGGACAGGGGGGGTCCGAGCAGTACTTC
TRBJ2-7	TRBV6-5	-	-	CASSYTPGASHEQYF	TGTGCCAGCAGTTACACACCAGGTGCATCCCACGAGCAGTACTTC
TRBJ1-4	TRBV3-1/TRBV3-2	once	TRBD1	CASSLDRGNEKLFF	TGTGCCAGCAGCCTAGACAGGGGGAACGAAAAACTGTTTTTT
TRBJ2-4	TRBV7-7	once	-	CASSLDSAGEAKNIQYF	TGTGCCAGCAGCTTAGATTCGGCAGGGGAGGCCAAAAACATTCAGTACTTC
TRBJ2-2	TRBV7-2	-	TRBD2	CASSLAGGTGELFF	TGTGCCAGCAGCTTGGCGGGGGGAACCGGGGAGCTGTTTTTT
TRBJ1-2	TRBV3-1/TRBV3-2	few	-	CASSMTNNYGYTF	TGTGCCAGCAGCATGACAAATAACTATGGCTACACCTTC
TRBJ2-2	TRBV7-7	-	TRBD2	CASSRIAGSTGELFF	TGTGCTAGCAGCCGTATAGCGGGATCCACCGGGGAGCTGTTTTTT
TRBJ2-2	TRBV12-3/TRBV12-4	-	-	CASLSPAGELFF	TGTGCCAGCCTCTCTCCGGCCGGGGAGCTGTTTTTT
TRBJ1-1	TRBV29-1	-	-	CSVVTGNTEAFF	TGCAGCGTTGTTACGGGGAACACTGAAGCTTTCTTT
TRBJ1-4	TRBV6-5	-	-	CASSGNEKLFF	TGTGCCAGCAGCGGGAATGAAAAACTGTTTTTT
TRBJ2-3	TRBV19	-	-	CASSIDLLRRGRTDTQYF	TGTGCCAGTAGTATAGATCTATTGAGGAGGGGGCGCACAGATACGCAGTATTTT
TRBJ1-3	TRBV27	once	-	CATWGGSGNTIYF	TGTGCCACCTGGGGAGGCTCTGGAAACACCATATATTTT
TRBJ1-3	TRBV19	-	TRBD1	CASTGTGGANTIYF	TGTGCCAGTACCGGGACAGGGGGCGCAAACACCATATATTTT
TRBJ2-7	TRBV10-1	-	TRBD1	CARQPGQGNEQYF	TGCGCACGCCAACCGGGACAGGGGAACGAGCAGTACTTC
TRBJ2-7	TRBV4-2	-	-	CASSQEPGYEQYF	TGTGCCAGCAGCCAAGAGCCCGGTTACGAGCAGTACTTC
TRBJ2-6	TRBV3-1/TRBV3-2	-	-	CASSQGFSTDSTGANVLTF	TGTGCCAGCAGCCAAGGCTTTTCGACAGACTCGACTGGGGCCAACGTCCTGACTTTC
TRBJ2-7	TRBV4-3	-	TRBD2	CASSQDGTSVYEQYF	TGCGCCAGCAGCCAAGATGGGACTAGCGTCTACGAGCAGTACTTC
TRBJ2-7	TRBV29-1	-	TRBD1	CSVVRRETGVGEQYF	TGCAGCGTTGTACGCCGAGAGACAGGGGTCGGCGAGCAGTACTTC
TRBJ1-5	TRBV28	-	-	CASSITENQPQHF	TGTGCCAGCTCTATCACTGAAAATCAGCCCCAGCATTTT
TRBJ1-1	TRBV11-2	once	-	CATRPGNTEAFF	TGTGCCACTCGTCCGGGGAACACTGAAGCTTTCTTT
TRBJ2-2	TRBV11-3	-	TRBD2	CASSLVPGAGVPGELFF	TGTGCCAGCAGCTTAGTACCTGGAGCGGGAGTTCCCGGGGAGCTGTTTTTT
TRBJ1-4	TRBV24-1	-	-	CATSVSGNEKLFF	TGTGCCACCAGTGTAAGCGGTAATGAAAAACTGTTTTTT
TRBJ1-2	TRBV29-1	-	-	CSVGVDFDYGYTF	TGCAGCGTTGGGGTGGACTTCGACTATGGCTACACCTTC
TRBJ1-1	TRBV6-5	-	-	CASSSEELNTEAFF	TGTGCCAGCAGTTCGGAGGAATTGAACACTGAAGCTTTCTTT
TRBJ1-2	TRBV2	-	-	CASSNQGSYGYTF	TGTGCCAGCAGTAACCAGGGGTCCTATGGCTACACCTTC
TRBJ2-7	TRBV28	-	TRBD2	CASSSPGLAGGVEQYF	TGTGCCAGCAGCTCGCCGGGACTAGCGGGAGGGGTGGAGCAGTACTTC
TRBJ2-3	TRBV5-1	-	TRBD1	CASSLRQGRTDTQYF	TGCGCCAGCAGCCTTAGACAGGGTCGGACAGATACGCAGTATTTT
TRBJ2-1	TRBV5-6	once	TRBD2	CASRLLAGGRSASEQFF	TGTGCCAGCAGACTACTAGCGGGAGGCCGGTCCGCCAGTGAGCAGTTCTTC
TRBJ1-2	TRBV27	-	-	CASSSLPTGVHKGYTF	TGTGCCAGCAGTTCCCTGCCGACAGGCGTCCATAAGGGCTACACCTTC
TRBJ2-7	TRBV3-1/TRBV3-2	few	TRBD2	CASSPDPLAGGPGYF	TGTGCCAGCAGCCCAGATCCCTTAGCGGGAGGGCCCGGGTACTTC
TRBJ2-3	TRBV7-2	once	TRBD2	CASSNFGRGGRTDTQYF	TGTGCCAGCAGCAACTTCGGGCGGGGGGGCCGAACAGATACGCAGTATTTT